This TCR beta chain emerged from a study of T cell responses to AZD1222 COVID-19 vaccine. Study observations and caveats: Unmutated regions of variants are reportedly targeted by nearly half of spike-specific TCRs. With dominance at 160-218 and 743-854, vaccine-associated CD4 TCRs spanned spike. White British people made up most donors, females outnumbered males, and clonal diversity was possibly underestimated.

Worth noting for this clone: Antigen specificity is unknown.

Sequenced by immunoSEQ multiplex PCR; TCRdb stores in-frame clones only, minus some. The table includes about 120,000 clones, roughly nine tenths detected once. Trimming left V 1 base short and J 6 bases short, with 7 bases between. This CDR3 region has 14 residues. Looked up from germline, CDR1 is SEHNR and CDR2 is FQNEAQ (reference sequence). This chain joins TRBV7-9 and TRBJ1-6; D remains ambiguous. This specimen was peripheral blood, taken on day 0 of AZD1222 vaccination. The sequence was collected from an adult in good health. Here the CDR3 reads CASSLDPPNSPLHF. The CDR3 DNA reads TGTGCCAGCAGCTTAGACCCGCCTAATTCACCCCTCCACTTT.